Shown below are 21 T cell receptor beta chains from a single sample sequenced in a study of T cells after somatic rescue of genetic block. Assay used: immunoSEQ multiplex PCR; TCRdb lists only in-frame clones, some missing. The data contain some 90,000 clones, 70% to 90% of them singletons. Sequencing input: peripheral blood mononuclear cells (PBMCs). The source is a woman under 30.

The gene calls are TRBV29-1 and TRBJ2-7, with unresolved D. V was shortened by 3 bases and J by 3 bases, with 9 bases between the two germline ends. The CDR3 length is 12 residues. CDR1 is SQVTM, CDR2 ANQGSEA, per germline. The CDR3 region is CSVELPHYEQYF. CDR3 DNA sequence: TGCAGCGTTGAGCTGCCTCACTACGAGCAGTACTTC.

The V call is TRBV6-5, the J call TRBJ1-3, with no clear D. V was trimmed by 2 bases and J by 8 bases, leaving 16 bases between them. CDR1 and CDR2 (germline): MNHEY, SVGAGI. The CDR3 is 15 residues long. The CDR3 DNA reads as TGTGCCAGCAGTTACGGTCGAGGTAGCGTAGACACCATATATTTT. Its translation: CASSYGRGSVDTIYF.

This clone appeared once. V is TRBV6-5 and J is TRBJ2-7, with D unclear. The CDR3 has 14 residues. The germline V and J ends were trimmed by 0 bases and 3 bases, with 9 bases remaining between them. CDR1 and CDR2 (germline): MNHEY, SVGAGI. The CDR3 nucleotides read TGTGCCAGCAGTTACTCAGGACGAAGCTACGAGCAGTACTTC. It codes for CASSYSGRSYEQYF.

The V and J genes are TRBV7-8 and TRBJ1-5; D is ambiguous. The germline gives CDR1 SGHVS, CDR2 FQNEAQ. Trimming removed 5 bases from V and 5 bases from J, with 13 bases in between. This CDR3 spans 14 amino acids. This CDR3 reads CASSPRVGYQPQHF. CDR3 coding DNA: TGTGCCAGCAGCCCCCGGGTGGGGTATCAGCCCCAGCATTTT.

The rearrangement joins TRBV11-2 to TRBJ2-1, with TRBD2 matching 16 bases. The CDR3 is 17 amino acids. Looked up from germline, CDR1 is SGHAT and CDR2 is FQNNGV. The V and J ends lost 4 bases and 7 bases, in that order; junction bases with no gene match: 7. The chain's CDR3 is CASSSRRGLAGGNEQFF. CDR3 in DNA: TGTGCCAGCAGCTCCCGCCGGGGACTAGCGGGAGGGAATGAGCAGTTCTTC. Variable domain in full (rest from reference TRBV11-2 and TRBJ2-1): EAGVAQSPRYKIIEKRQSVAFWCNPISGHATLYWYQQILGQGPKLLIQFQNNGVVDDSQLPKDRFSAERLKGVDSTLKIQPAKLEDSAVYLCASSSRRGLAGGNEQFFGPGTRLTVL.

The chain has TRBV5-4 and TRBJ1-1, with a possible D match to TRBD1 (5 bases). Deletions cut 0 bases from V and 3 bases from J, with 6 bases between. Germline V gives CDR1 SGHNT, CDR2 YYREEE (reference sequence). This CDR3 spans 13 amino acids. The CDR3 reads CASSLGQYTEAFF. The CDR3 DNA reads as TGTGCCAGCAGCTTGGGACAGTACACTGAAGCTTTCTTT.

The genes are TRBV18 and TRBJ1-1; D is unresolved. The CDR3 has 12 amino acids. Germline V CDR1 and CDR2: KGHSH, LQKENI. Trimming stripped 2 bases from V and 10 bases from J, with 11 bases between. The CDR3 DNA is TGTGCCAGCTCACCATCCGCCGTTGGAGCTTTCTTT. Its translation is CASSPSAVGAFF.

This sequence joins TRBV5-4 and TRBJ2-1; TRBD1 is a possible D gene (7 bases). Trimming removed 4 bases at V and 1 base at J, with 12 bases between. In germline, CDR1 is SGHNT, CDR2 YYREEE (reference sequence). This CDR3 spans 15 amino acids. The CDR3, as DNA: TGTGCCAGCAGCCGCCCAGGGGGGTCCTACAATGAGCAGTTCTTC. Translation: CASSRPGGSYNEQFF.

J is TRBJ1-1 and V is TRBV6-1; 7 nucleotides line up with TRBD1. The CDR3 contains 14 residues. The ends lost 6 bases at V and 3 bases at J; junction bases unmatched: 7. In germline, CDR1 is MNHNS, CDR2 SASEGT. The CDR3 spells CASRITGEHTEAFF. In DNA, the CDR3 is TGTGCCAGCAGAATTACAGGGGAGCACACTGAAGCTTTCTTT.

For the CDR3, the DNA is TGTGCCAGCAGTGAACGTGTGACACTGCTTATGAACACTGAAGCTTTCTTT. Protein product: CASSERVTLLMNTEAFF. This chain connects TRBV2 to TRBJ1-1; D ambiguous. The CDR3 runs to 17 residues. Germline V CDR1 and CDR2: SNHLY, FYNNEI. Trimming took off 2 bases at V and 0 bases at J, with 16 bases between the two ends.

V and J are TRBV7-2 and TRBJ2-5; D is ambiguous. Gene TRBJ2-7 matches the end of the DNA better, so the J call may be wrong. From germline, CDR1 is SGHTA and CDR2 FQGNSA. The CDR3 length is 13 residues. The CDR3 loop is CASSLVSAVEQYF. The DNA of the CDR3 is TGTGCCAGCAGCTTAGTTTCAGCAGTCGAGCAGTACTTC.

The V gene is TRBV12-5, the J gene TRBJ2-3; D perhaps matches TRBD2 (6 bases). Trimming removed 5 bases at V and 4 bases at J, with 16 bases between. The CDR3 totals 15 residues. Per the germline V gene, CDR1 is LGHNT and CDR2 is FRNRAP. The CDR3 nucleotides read TGTGCTAGTGGTCCTCAGTCCGGAGGGCCAGATACGCAGTATTTT. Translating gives CASGPQSGGPDTQYF.

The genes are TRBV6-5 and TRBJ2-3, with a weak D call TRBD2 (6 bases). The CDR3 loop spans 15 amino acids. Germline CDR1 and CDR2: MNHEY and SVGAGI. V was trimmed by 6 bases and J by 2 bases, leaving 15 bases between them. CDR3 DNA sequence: TGTGCCAGCAGCCTAACTAGCTCGAACACAGATACGCAGTATTTT. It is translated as CASSLTSSNTDTQYF.

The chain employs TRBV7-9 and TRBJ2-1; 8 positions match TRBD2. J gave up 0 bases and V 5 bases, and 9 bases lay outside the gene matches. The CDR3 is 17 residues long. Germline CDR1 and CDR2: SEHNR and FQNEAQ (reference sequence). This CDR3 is CASSLLLAASSYNEQFF. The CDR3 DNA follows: TGTGCCAGCAGCCTCTTACTAGCGGCTAGCTCCTACAATGAGCAGTTCTTC.

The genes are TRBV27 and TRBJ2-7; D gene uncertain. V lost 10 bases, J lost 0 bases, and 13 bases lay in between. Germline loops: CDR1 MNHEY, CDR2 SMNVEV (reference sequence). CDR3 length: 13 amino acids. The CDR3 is CATSDGSSYEQYF. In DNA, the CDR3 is TGTGCCACCTCCGACGGATCCTCCTACGAGCAGTACTTC.

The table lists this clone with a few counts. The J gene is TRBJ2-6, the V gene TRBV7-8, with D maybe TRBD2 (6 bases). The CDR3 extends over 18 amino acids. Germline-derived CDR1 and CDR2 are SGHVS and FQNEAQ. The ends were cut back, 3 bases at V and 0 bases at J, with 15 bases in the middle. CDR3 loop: CASSFSGTGPSGANVLTF. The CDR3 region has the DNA TGTGCCAGCAGCTTTTCCGGGACTGGCCCCTCTGGGGCCAACGTCCTGACTTTC.

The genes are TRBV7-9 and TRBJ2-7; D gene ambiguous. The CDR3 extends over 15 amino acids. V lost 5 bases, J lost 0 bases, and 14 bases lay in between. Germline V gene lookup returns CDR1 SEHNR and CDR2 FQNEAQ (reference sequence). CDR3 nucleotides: TGTGCCAGCAGCCACAGCACTATCGTCTCCTACGAGCAGTACTTC. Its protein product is CASSHSTIVSYEQYF.

CDR3: CASGGGTDTQYF. CDR3 DNA sequence: TGTGCCAGTGGGGGGGGCACAGATACGCAGTATTTT. The rearrangement uses TRBV19 and TRBJ2-3; 7 nucleotides align to TRBD2. The CDR3 consists of 12 residues. Trimming cost V 8 bases and J 1 base; bases outside gene matches: 0. The germline V gene encodes CDR1 LNHDA and CDR2 SQIVND (reference sequence).

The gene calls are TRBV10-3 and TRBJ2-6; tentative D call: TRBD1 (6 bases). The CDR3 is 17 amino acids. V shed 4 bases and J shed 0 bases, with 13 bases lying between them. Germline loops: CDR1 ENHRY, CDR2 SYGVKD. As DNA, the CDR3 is TGTGCCATCAGTGGGACAGTCCCGAGCTCTGGGGCCAACGTCCTGACTTTC. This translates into CAISGTVPSSGANVLTF.

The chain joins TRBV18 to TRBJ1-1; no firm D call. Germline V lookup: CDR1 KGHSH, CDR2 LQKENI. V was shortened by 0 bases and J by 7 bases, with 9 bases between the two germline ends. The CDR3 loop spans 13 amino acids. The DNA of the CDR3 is TGTGCCAGCTCACCACCCCAGCAGCTTGAAGCTTTCTTT. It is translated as CASSPPQQLEAFF.

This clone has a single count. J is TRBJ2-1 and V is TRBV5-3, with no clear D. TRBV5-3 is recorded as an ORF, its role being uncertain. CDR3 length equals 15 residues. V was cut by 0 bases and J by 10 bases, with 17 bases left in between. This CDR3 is CARSLAVTSLPEQFF. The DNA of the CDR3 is TGTGCCAGAAGCTTGGCGGTCACTTCCCTCCCCGAGCAGTTCTTC.